This TCR beta chain was profiled in a study of blood T cell repertoires in COVID-19 (dated by TCRdb to the early 2020s). Notes on the research overall: Collaborator samples came from the United States, Italy and Spain and covered acute and convalescent phases of COVID-19. The prospective study material was composed of cDNA or gDNA derived from T cells, B-cell-depleted T cells, or PBMCs. Subjects who had been exposed to COVID-19, were actively infected with it, or had recovered from it provided the deeply sampled blood TCRbeta repertoires that made up the dataset. The repertoires were released in a freely available public database intended as a resource for research on the immune response to SARS-CoV-2. The samples were drawn from two sources: the first 160 participants of the ongoing ImmuneRACE study, and approximately 1,300 subjects contributed by 6 global collaborators. A de-identified subject ID, COVID-19 status, age in years and sex were almost always included in the sample metadata. HLA class I and class II types, where available, came from metadata supplied by the sample provider rather than from assay-based typing. Results and caveats for the whole study, not just this receptor: How much clinical and demographic metadata was included differed by source and by participant, and the metadata was provided uncurated.

Each collaborating institution followed its own protocols to collect whole blood in K2EDTA tubes. For TCRbeta analysis, collaborators shipped samples in one of three forms: frozen whole blood, isolated PBMCs, or DNA extracted from either of those sample types. This clone occurred many times. Which antigen it targets is not known. Base qualities were left out, and no much larger clone turns up one base away. TCRbeta CDR3 regions were amplified from genomic DNA using the immunoSEQ Assay, a bias-controlled multiplex PCR. The authors' analysis ran thus. Nucleated cell counts per sample were estimated from amplification of reference gene primers within the assay. Sequence reads were collapsed and filtered to measure the absolute abundance of every unique TCRbeta CDR3 rearrangement. Productive Simpson clonality was computed per sample as the square root of Simpson's diversity index over productive rearrangements. TCRdb re-hosts the immuneACCESS table, in-frame sequences only. Its copies lack some clones; in the studies checked, an unresolved V gene accounts for under half of them, and the cause for the rest is not known. The V and J calls and clone size come from that table; D and trimming were worked out from the DNA. In this sample the table shows over 150,000 clones, 90% of which occur a single time. The ten largest clones add up to approximately 0.5% of the sample.

For CDR1 and CDR2, the germline V gene lists SGHVS and FNYEAQ. Its CDR3 holds 12 amino acids, cysteine through phenylalanine. Of the read, only the CDR3 DNA is kept; its 36 bases are in frame from base 1. A distance of 11 bases separates the germline ends of V and J, which lose 6 bases and 5 bases respectively. The source material was peripheral blood. This TCR came from a man aged 50 or older with acute or convalescent COVID-19. The chain couples TRBV7-6 to TRBJ2-7; no D gene is confidently identified. The CDR3 amino acid sequence is: CASSSVADEQYF. The bases are TGTGCCAGCAGTTCGGTCGCGGACGAGCAGTACTTC. The variable domain in full, with residues beyond the CDR3 obtained from the reference TRBV7-6 and TRBJ2-7 genes, is GAGVSQSPRYKVTKRGQDVALRCDPISGHVSLYWYRQALGQGPEFLTYFNYEAQQDKSGLPNDRFSAERPEGSISTLTIQRTEQRDSAMYRCASSSVADEQYFGPGTRLTVT.